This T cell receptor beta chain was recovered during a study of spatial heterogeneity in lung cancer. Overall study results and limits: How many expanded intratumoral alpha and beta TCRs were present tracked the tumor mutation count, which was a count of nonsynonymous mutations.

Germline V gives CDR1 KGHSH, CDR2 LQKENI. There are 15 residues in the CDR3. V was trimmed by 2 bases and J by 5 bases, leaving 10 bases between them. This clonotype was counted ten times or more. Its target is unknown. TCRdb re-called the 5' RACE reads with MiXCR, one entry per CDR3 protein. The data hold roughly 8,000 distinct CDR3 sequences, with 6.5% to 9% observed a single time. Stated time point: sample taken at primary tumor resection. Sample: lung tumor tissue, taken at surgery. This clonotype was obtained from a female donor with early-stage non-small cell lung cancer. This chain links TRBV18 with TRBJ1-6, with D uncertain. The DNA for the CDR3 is TGTGCCAGCTCACCATCCGGTGGACATAATTCACCCCTCCACTTT. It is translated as CASSPSGGHNSPLHF.